This paragraph reports one T cell receptor beta chain. The target of this receptor is not known. The data stem from a study of human CD8 memory T cell subsets (dated by TCRdb to between 2020 and 2021). Background for the entire study: To assess clonal relationships, the TCRbeta repertoires of stem-like (TSTEM), progenitor exhausted-like (TPEX) and effector memory CD8+ T cell subsets were compared. TCRbeta repertoires were obtained from TSTEM, TPEX and effector memory subsets contributed by each of six donors. Here is what the overall study found, with its caveats: Chao1 estimates suggested greater repertoire diversity in TSTEM than in TPEX subsets, potentially reflecting a broader range of specificities. The stem-like TSTEM and TPEX subsets each shared clonotypes with effector memory cells, but the TSTEM and TPEX repertoires had minimal overlap with each other, suggesting distinct antigen spectra. Only TCRbeta chains were sequenced, and the repertoire comparisons were based on a handful of donors and tested using paired t-tests with Bonferroni correction. Normalized Shannon-Wiener diversity was similarly high in TSTEM and TPEX subsets, while effector memory subsets were less diverse by comparison.

The CDR3 numbers 16 residues from cysteine through phenylalanine. DNA was not recorded. CDR1 SEHNR and CDR2 FQNEAQ were looked up in the germline V gene (reference sequence). Peripheral blood mononuclear cells were isolated from healthy donor buffy coats by density gradient separation. In the study, negative magnetic separation with EasySep or MojoSort CD8+ T cell isolation kits was used to enrich total CD8+ T cells. For each subset, total RNA was extracted using an RNeasy Mini Kit from duplicate vials of over 120,000 sorted CD8+ T cells. The PBMCs were used either fresh or after being cryopreserved in fetal bovine serum with roughly 10% DMSO. Fluorescence-activated cell sorting on a FACSAria III was used to sort CD8+ T cell subsets to purity. The run used a NextSeq 550. A Human TCR Profiling Kit was used to prepare UMI-labeled 5' RACE TCRbeta libraries. Every TCRbeta library was prepared in parallel with an identical number of PCR cycles. The authors' pipeline ran thus. Each TCRbeta library contained between roughly 2,600 and 18,000 functional CDR3beta clonotypes. MIGEC 1.2.9 was used for UMI extraction and consensus assembly, with a minimum of three reads required per UMI. MiXCR 3.0.3 was used to extract in-frame CDR3beta repertoires. Each sample was downsampled to 42,000 randomly selected UMIs before diversity metrics were computed in VDJtools 1.2.1. Repertoire overlap metrics D, R and F2 were calculated in VDJtools for the top 3,000 clones of each sample pair. After reprocessing by TCRdb, each CDR3 protein sequence is one entry, and no DNA is given. These V and J calls derive from TCRdb rather than the authors' analysis. The table for this sample records roughly 4,200 distinct CDR3 sequences. Together, the top ten hold approximately 33% of the sample.

The chain was built from TRBV7-9 and TRBJ1-4; TCRdb reports TRBD1, a call that lacks DNA to check it against. The source is a human donor in good health. Sample: CD8+ effector memory T cells (TEM) sorted from PBMCs. According to the study, the label for this sample's cell subset or site signals: effector memory CD8 T cells, CCR7- CD45RO+ CD95+. This receptor has the CDR3 CASSYSLTGDNEKLFF.